This T cell receptor (beta chain) came from a study of human versus mouse CDR3 diversity and MHC coevolution. Repertoires were generated with immunoSEQ multiplex PCR, while TCRdb's copy carries only in-frame clones and drops some. The sample carries more than 55,000 clones, approximately 94% recorded once. The CDR3 is 12 residues long. V gave up 7 bases and J gave up 5 bases, with 13 bases separating them. CDR1 is SQVTM, CDR2 ANQGSEA, per germline. Naive CD4 T cells, CD45RO-negative and CD62L-positive, were flow-sorted from PBMCs. The sequenced sample consisted of naive CD4+ T cells from blood. Subset reported: CD45RO-negative CD62L-positive naive CD4 T cells. The chain has TRBV29-1 and TRBJ2-3; no reliable D call. The receptor was derived from a person between 55 and 69 years old in good health. The CDR3 sequence: CSASLDLDTQYF. The CDR3 bases are TGCAGCGCTAGTCTCGATCTAGATACGCAGTATTTT.